The present entry profiles one T cell receptor (beta chain) with its context. This record comes from a study of blood T cell repertoires in COVID-19. About the research overall: Samples representing acute and convalescent COVID-19 were sourced from the United States, Italy and Spain.

In the original processing: The assay estimated nucleated cells by amplifying reference gene primers. Only in-frame clones appear in the TCRdb table, and some are missing; sequencing was by immunoSEQ multiplex PCR. V and J calls and clone size are as listed in that table; D and trimming were resolved from the DNA. Of about 300,000 clones listed, more than 75% are singletons. Residents of 24 US areas, aged about 18 to 89 years, made up the participants. Categorization into cohorts depended on clinical history that participants reported. The germline V gene has CDR1 SGHTS and CDR2 YDEGEE. V dropped 2 bases and J dropped 1; count of bases not matched to a gene: 6. The CDR3 is made up of 17 amino acids.

The TCR was taken from a man under 40 who had recovered from COVID-19. Sequenced sample: PBMCs or T cells enriched from blood (not recorded which). V is TRBV5-8 and J is TRBJ2-2; 9 bases align to TRBD2. The CDR3 protein is CASSFHPTSGNTGELFF. In DNA, the CDR3 is TGTGCCAGCAGCTTCCACCCGACTAGCGGGAACACCGGGGAGCTGTTTTTT.